A single sample is the source of the 14 T cell receptor beta chains below, sequenced in a study of shared clonotypes between healthy human individuals. Clones were read by immunoSEQ multiplex PCR, and TCRdb kept only the in-frame ones, dropping some. The data hold under 850,000 clones, with around 92% observed a single time. CD45RO negativity and positive selection for CCR7 defined naive CD8 cells, a population that excluded terminally differentiated effector memory CD45RA+ cells. Sequencing was carried out using naive CD8+ T cells sorted from blood. The receptors were gathered from a young man in good health.

As to this clone: The same CDR3 is also encoded by other DNA sequences in this sample. The chain has TRBV7-9 and TRBJ2-5; D gene unclear. With 5 bases removed from V and 7 bases from J, the gap between germline ends came to 8 bases. The germline V gene has CDR1 SEHNR and CDR2 FQNEAQ (reference sequence). The CDR3 spans 11 residues. The CDR3 nucleotides read TGTGCCAGCAGCCTCGGTGGGACCCAGTACTTC. This translates into CASSLGGTQYF.

J is TRBJ2-3 and V is TRBV19; no reliable D call. Germline lookup yields CDR1 LNHDA and CDR2 SQIVND (reference sequence). V lost 1 base and J lost 4, with 6 bases in between. The length of the CDR3 is 13 residues. In nucleotides, the CDR3 is TGTGCCAGTAGTATAGTCACTTCAGATACGCAGTATTTT. It specifies CASSIVTSDTQYF.

The sample holds one count of this clone. The V call is TRBV6-1, the J call TRBJ2-2; 9 bases map to TRBD2. With V trimmed by 1 base and J by 2 bases, 5 bases remained unmatched. The germline V gene encodes CDR1 MNHNS and CDR2 SASEGT. The CDR3 extends over 17 amino acids. The CDR3 nucleotides read TGTGCCAGCAGTGAAGAGCGCCTAGCGGGAAACACCGGGGAGCTGTTTTTT. Protein: CASSEERLAGNTGELFF.

J is TRBJ1-5 and V is TRBV5-4; D gene ambiguous. This CDR3 has 14 residues. Germline CDR1 and CDR2: SGHNT and YYREEE (reference sequence). Trimming stripped 1 base from V and 7 bases from J, with 12 bases between. CDR3 in amino acids: CASSLLGEGQPQHF. CDR3 DNA: TGTGCCAGCAGCTTGCTCGGGGAAGGCCAGCCCCAGCATTTT.

In this sample, this clone turned up once. The chain joins TRBV15 to TRBJ2-3, with D maybe TRBD1 (5 bases). The CDR3 is 13 residues long. The germline gives CDR1 LNHNV, CDR2 YYDKDF (reference sequence). Trimming removed 6 bases at V and 4 bases at J, with 11 bases between. The CDR3 loop is CATRGRVADTQYF. DNA for the CDR3: TGTGCCACCAGGGGCAGGGTAGCAGATACGCAGTATTTT.

The chain employs TRBV11-2 and TRBJ1-5; the D is unclear. This CDR3 comprises 13 residues. Trimming took off 0 bases at V and 5 bases at J, with 5 bases between the two ends. Germline CDR1 reads SGHAT; CDR2 reads FQNNGV. The CDR3 DNA sequence: TGTGCCAGCAGCTTAGAGCTACATCAGCCCCAGCATTTT. Translation: CASSLELHQPQHF. The full variable domain, rest sourced from reference TRBV11-2 and TRBJ1-5, is EAGVAQSPRYKIIEKRQSVAFWCNPISGHATLYWYQQILGQGPKLLIQFQNNGVVDDSQLPKDRFSAERLKGVDSTLKIQPAKLEDSAVYLCASSLELHQPQHFGDGTRLSIL.

V usage is TRBV9 and J usage is TRBJ2-2; TRBD2 agrees at 11 bases. This CDR3 contains 17 residues. With V trimmed by 1 base and J by 3 bases, 5 bases remained unmatched. The germline gives CDR1 SGDLS, CDR2 YYNGEE. DNA for the CDR3: TGTGCCAGCAGCGTACCACTAGCGGGAGCGGACACCGGGGAGCTGTTTTTT. Protein product: CASSVPLAGADTGELFF. The full variable domain, rest sourced from reference TRBV9 and TRBJ2-2, is DSGVTQTPKHLITATGQRVTLRCSPRSGDLSVYWYQQSLDQGLQFLIQYYNGEERAKGNILERFSAQQFPDLHSELNLSSLELGDSALYFCASSVPLAGADTGELFFGEGSRLTVL.

The chain joins TRBV15 to TRBJ2-3, with unresolved D. Looked up from germline, CDR1 is LNHNV and CDR2 is YYDKDF (reference sequence). This CDR3 has 13 amino acids. V was pared by 5 bases and J by 4 bases, with 10 bases between. DNA for the CDR3: TGTGCCACCAGCTTCTATCGGGCAGATACGCAGTATTTT. This sequence encodes CATSFYRADTQYF.

The CDR3 protein is CASSDTGLYQPQHF. DNA for the CDR3: TGTGCCAGCAGCGATACAGGGCTGTATCAGCCCCAGCATTTT. The rearrangement links TRBV27 to TRBJ1-5, with D possibly TRBD1 on 6 matching bases. The ends were cut back, 6 bases at V and 5 bases at J, with 14 bases in the middle. This CDR3 spans 14 amino acids. Germline V gives CDR1 MNHEY, CDR2 SMNVEV (reference sequence).

This chain joins TRBV13 and TRBJ2-4; D gene ambiguous. V was pared by 4 bases and J by 6 bases, with 10 bases between. The CDR3 spans 13 residues. Germline CDR1 reads PRHDT; CDR2 reads FYEKMQ (reference sequence). The CDR3 nucleotides read TGTGCCAGCAGCTCTCAAACCGGAAACATTCAGTACTTC. This translates into CASSSQTGNIQYF.

The CDR3 protein is CASSLSYGASSYEQYF. The CDR3 coding sequence is TGTGCCAGCAGTTTATCGTACGGGGCCAGCTCCTACGAGCAGTACTTC. This chain connects TRBV27 to TRBJ2-7; either TRBD1 or TRBD2 may fit D (5 bases each). Germline CDR1 reads MNHEY; CDR2 reads SMNVEV (reference sequence). V was shortened by 0 bases and J by 0 bases, with 12 bases between the two germline ends. The CDR3 is 16 residues long.

Only one count was recorded for this clone. The chain uses TRBV27 and TRBJ2-7; TRBD2 aligns across 9 bases. CDR3 length: 14 residues. V gave up 3 bases and J gave up 6 bases; unmatched junction bases: 6. The V gene's germline CDR1 is MNHEY and CDR2 SMNVEV (reference sequence). The CDR3 is CASSFWASGTEQYF. As DNA, the CDR3 is TGTGCCAGCAGTTTCTGGGCTAGCGGGACCGAGCAGTACTTC.

The chain joins TRBV27 to TRBJ2-7; 7 nucleotides align to TRBD1. Germline CDR1 reads MNHEY; CDR2 reads SMNVEV (reference sequence). CDR3 size: 15 residues. J gave up 2 bases and V 6 bases, and 10 bases lay outside the gene matches. DNA for the CDR3: TGTGCCAGCAGCTGGGCCGGGGACAGCCCCTACGAGCAGTACTTC. Protein: CASSWAGDSPYEQYF.

CDR3 bases: TGTGCCAGCAGCTCAGACAAGTCCTACGAGCAGTACTTC. Its translation is CASSSDKSYEQYF. V is TRBV7-3 and J is TRBJ2-7; D gene ambiguous. The length of the CDR3 is 13 residues. Trimming cost V 4 bases and J 1 base, with 8 bases left between them. Germline-derived CDR1 and CDR2 are SGHTA and FQGTGA.